This record concerns one T cell receptor (beta chain) sequence. The target antigen is unknown. This sample is part of a study of OX40 agonist ivuxolimab in advanced cancers. Method: immunoSEQ multiplex PCR; TCRdb's copy keeps in-frame clones and lacks some. Here the sample spans 75,000 or so clones, roughly 86% being singletons. If patients had autoimmune disease history or systemic immunosuppression, they were excluded. Study-wide results and limits: Clonal expansion from baseline to week 6 occurred in both CD4+ and CD8+ T cells. Expanded clones were, on average, more numerous in CD8+ T cells than in CD4+.

There are 16 residues in the CDR3. V lost 3 bases to trimming and J lost 4 bases; unmatched junction nucleotides: 11. CDR1 and CDR2 from the germline V gene are KGHSH and LQKENI. This chain connects TRBV18 to TRBJ2-7, with TRBD1 matching 8 bases. Here the sequenced sample was CD4+ or CD8+ T cells sorted from blood, taken in a trial of the OX40 agonist ivuxolimab. This TCR came from an adult with an advanced solid tumor such as melanoma, head and neck, liver or kidney cancer. The CDR3 DNA is TGTGCCAGCTCACCGCAACCTCGGACAGGGCCTTACGAGCAGTACTTC. This gives the protein CASSPQPRTGPYEQYF.